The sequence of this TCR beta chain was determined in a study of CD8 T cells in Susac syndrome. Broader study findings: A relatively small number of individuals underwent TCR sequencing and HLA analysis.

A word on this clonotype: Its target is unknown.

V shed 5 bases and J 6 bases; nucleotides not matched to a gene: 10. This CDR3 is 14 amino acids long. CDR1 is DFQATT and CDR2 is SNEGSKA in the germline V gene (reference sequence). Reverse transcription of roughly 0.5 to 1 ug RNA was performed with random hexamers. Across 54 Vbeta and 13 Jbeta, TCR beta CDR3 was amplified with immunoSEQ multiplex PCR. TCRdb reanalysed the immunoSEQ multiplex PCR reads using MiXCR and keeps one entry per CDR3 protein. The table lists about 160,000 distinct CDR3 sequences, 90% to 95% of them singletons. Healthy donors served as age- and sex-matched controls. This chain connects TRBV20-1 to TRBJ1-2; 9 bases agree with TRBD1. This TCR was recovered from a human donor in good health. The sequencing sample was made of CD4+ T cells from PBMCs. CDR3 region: CSAFLPGQGNGYTF. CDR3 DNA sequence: TGCAGTGCTTTCCTTCCCGGACAGGGGAATGGCTACACCTTC.